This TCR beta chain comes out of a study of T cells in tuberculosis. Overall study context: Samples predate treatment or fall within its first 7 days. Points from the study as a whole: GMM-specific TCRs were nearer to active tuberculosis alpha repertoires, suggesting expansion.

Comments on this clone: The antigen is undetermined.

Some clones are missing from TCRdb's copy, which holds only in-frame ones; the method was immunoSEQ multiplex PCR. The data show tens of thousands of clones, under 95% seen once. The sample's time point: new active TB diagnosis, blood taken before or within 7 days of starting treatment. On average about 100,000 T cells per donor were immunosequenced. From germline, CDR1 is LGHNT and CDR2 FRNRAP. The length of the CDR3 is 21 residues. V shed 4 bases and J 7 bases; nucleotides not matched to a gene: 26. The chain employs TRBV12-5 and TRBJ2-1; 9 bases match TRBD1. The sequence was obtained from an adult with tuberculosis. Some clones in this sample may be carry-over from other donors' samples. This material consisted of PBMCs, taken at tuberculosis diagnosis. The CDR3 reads CASGSIRSNSPQGALWNEQFF. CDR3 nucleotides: TGTGCTAGTGGTTCAATCCGATCCAACTCCCCACAGGGGGCTTTGTGGAATGAGCAGTTCTTC.